The 5 T cell receptor beta chains below all came from one sample that was sequenced in a study of T cell responses to AZD1222 COVID-19 vaccine. TCRdb's copy holds only in-frame clones and misses some; the assay was immunoSEQ multiplex PCR. The sample holds 150,000 or so clones; over 85% are singletons and the top ten take under 20%. This sample comprised peripheral blood, obtained on day 0 of AZD1222 vaccination. These receptors were taken from an adult in good health.

This clone was found a few times. The chain is built from TRBV2 and TRBJ2-7; possible D gene TRBD1, 8 bases. V was clipped by 10 bases and J by 4 bases, with 23 bases between them. In germline, CDR1 is SNHLY, CDR2 FYNNEI. CDR3 length equals 15 residues. In DNA form, the CDR3 reads TGTGCCACGGGGGGAGGACAGGGCCCAAGGTACGAGCAGTACTTC. It is translated as CATGGGQGPRYEQYF. The entire variable domain, with the rest obtained from reference TRBV2 and TRBJ2-7, is as follows: EPEVTQTPSHQVTQMGQEVILRCVPISNHLYFYWYRQILGQKVEFLVSFYNNEISEKSEIFDDQFSVERPDGSNFTLKIRSTKLEDSAMYFCATGGGQGPRYEQYFGPGTRLTVT.

This chain links TRBV18 with TRBJ1-6; tentatively, D is TRBD1 (6 bases). With 0 bases removed from V and 8 bases from J, the gap between germline ends came to 14 bases. This CDR3 region has 16 residues. Germline values: CDR1 KGHSH, CDR2 LQKENI. CDR3 region: CASSPPDSRWDSPLHF. CDR3 nucleotide sequence: TGTGCCAGCTCACCACCGGACAGTCGCTGGGATTCACCCCTCCACTTT. Full variable domain (outside the CDR3, taken from reference TRBV18 and TRBJ1-6): NAGVMQNPRHLVRRRGQEARLRCSPMKGHSHVYWYRQLPEEGLKFMVYLQKENIIDESGMPKERFSAEFPKEGPSILRIQQVVRGDSAAYFCASSPPDSRWDSPLHFGNGTRLTVT.

This rearrangement joins TRBV5-1 to TRBJ1-2; D gene uncertain. Germline CDR1 SGHRS, CDR2 YFSETQ. The V end was cut by 0 bases, the J end by 7 bases, with 16 bases between. The CDR3 extends over 15 amino acids. The CDR3 reads CASSLEPQIGPGYTF. The DNA for the CDR3 is TGCGCCAGCAGCTTGGAGCCCCAAATAGGACCTGGCTACACCTTC.

V is TRBV5-4 and J is TRBJ2-7; 7 positions agree with TRBD1. The CDR3 length is 16 residues. Trimming at V came to 4 bases and at J to 4 bases, leaving 14 bases not matched to a gene. Germline values: CDR1 SGHNT, CDR2 YYREEE (reference sequence). The CDR3 here is CASSTLGRQGRYEQYF. For the CDR3, the DNA is TGTGCCAGCAGCACCTTGGGACGACAGGGAAGATACGAGCAGTACTTC.

The chain recombines TRBV3-1 (or the pseudogene TRBV3-2) with TRBJ1-2, with a weak D call TRBD1 (6 bases). The germline gives CDR1 LGHDT, CDR2 YNNKEL (reference sequence). The V gene lost 1 base and the J gene lost 7 bases, with 13 bases spanning the gap. This CDR3 spans 14 amino acids. This CDR3 reads CASSQVRGAGGYTF. In nucleotides, the CDR3 is TGTGCCAGCAGCCAAGTCCGGGGGGCGGGTGGCTACACCTTC.